Each of the 15 T cell receptor beta chains below was sequenced from the same sample in a study of blood T cell repertoires in COVID-19. Produced via immunoSEQ multiplex PCR; TCRdb's table is partial and in-frame only. Among around 400,000 clones listed, 80% to 85% were seen once. The sequenced sample was PBMCs or T cells enriched from blood (not recorded which). All receptors come from a woman in her forties or fifties who had recovered from COVID-19.

In this sample, this clone turned up a few times. This chain joins TRBV4-2 and TRBJ1-2, with TRBD1 matching 9 bases. Germline CDR1 reads LGHNA; CDR2 reads YNFKEQ. The CDR3 is made up of 14 amino acids. Trimming cost V 1 base and J 7 bases; bases outside gene matches: 4. The CDR3 loop reads CASSQVGQGLGYTF. The DNA for the CDR3 is TGTGCCAGCAGCCAAGTGGGACAGGGACTTGGCTACACCTTC.

The J gene is TRBJ2-1, the V gene TRBV6-5, with D perhaps matching TRBD1 (5 bases). Trimming left V 2 bases short and J 9 bases short, with 17 bases between. The length of the CDR3 is 15 residues. CDR1 is MNHEY, CDR2 SVGAGI, per germline. The CDR3 coding sequence is TGTGCCAGCAGTTACCGGCAGGGTATCAATGGTGAGCAGTTCTTC. Translated, it gives CASSYRQGINGEQFF.

This sequence joins TRBV5-1 and TRBJ2-7; TRBD2 matches 8 bases. CDR1 and CDR2 from the germline V gene are SGHRS and YFSETQ. This CDR3 comprises 12 residues. Trimming cost V 4 bases and J 6 bases; bases outside gene matches: 3. The CDR3 DNA reads TGCGCCAGCAGCCGGGAGGGGAGCGAGCAGTACTTC. Encoded protein: CASSREGSEQYF.

This clone was observed once. The chain has TRBV2 and TRBJ2-5; TRBD2 matches at 7 bases. V lost 8 bases, J lost 3 bases, and 6 bases stayed unmatched. Germline values: CDR1 SNHLY, CDR2 FYNNEI. The CDR3 is 13 residues long. This chain's CDR3 is CASGRGGEETQYF. The DNA of the CDR3 is TGTGCCAGCGGTCGCGGGGGAGAAGAGACCCAGTACTTC.

The V call is TRBV7-8, the J call TRBJ1-1, with D hard to call. CDR1 SGHVS and CDR2 FQNEAQ come from the germline V gene. Trimming removed 5 bases at V and 1 base at J, with 8 bases between. This CDR3 is built from 13 residues. CDR3 protein: CASSAGSNTEAFF. The CDR3 DNA is TGTGCCAGCAGCGCAGGTTCGAACACTGAAGCTTTCTTT.

This chain connects TRBV19 to TRBJ1-3; 8 bases match TRBD1. Germline CDR1 LNHDA, CDR2 SQIVND (reference sequence). The CDR3 length is 15 residues. V was pared by 6 bases and J by 3 bases, with 7 bases of the junction left unmatched. CDR3 coding DNA: TGTGCCAGTAGAGTCCAGGGGGCAGGTGGAAACACCATATATTTT. It specifies CASRVQGAGGNTIYF.

The V gene is TRBV7-9, the J gene TRBJ1-2; 9 nucleotides match TRBD1. Germline V lookup: CDR1 SEHNR, CDR2 FQNEAQ (reference sequence). Trimming took 4 bases from V and 4 from J; bases not matched to a gene: 10. The CDR3 extends over 16 amino acids. CDR3 residues: CASSSRDRERIYGYTF. The CDR3 DNA sequence: TGTGCCAGCAGCTCAAGGGACAGGGAACGTATCTATGGCTACACCTTC.

This rearrangement joins TRBV7-9 to TRBJ1-1; D is uncertain. V was trimmed by 1 base and J by 5 bases, leaving 11 bases between them. This CDR3 region has 14 residues. The germline V gene has CDR1 SEHNR and CDR2 FQNEAQ (reference sequence). The CDR3 nucleotides read TGTGCCAGCAGCTTAGGTACGGTTCGGACTGAAGCTTTCTTT. This gives the protein CASSLGTVRTEAFF.

V usage is TRBV7-9 and J usage is TRBJ1-3, with D possibly matching TRBD1 (5 bases). The CDR3 loop spans 14 amino acids. V was trimmed by 5 bases and J by 4 bases, leaving 12 bases between them. The V gene's germline CDR1 is SEHNR and CDR2 FQNEAQ (reference sequence). CDR3 in DNA: TGTGCCAGCAGCCCGAGGACAAAAGGAAACACCATATATTTT. Translating it yields CASSPRTKGNTIYF. Full variable domain (remainder filled in from reference TRBV7-9 and TRBJ1-3): DTGVSQNPRHKITKRGQNVTFRCDPISEHNRLYWYRQTLGQGPEFLTYFQNEAQLEKSRLLSDRFSAERPKGSFSTLEIQRTEQGDSAMYLCASSPRTKGNTIYFGEGSWLTVV.

In its sample, this clone was seen a few times. The rearrangement joins TRBV13 to TRBJ1-5; possibly TRBD1 for D (5 bases). The length of the CDR3 is 14 residues. CDR1 is PRHDT and CDR2 is FYEKMQ in the germline V gene (reference sequence). V dropped 5 bases and J dropped 2 bases, with 10 bases sitting between them. This CDR3 is CASSQRGGNQPQHF. As DNA, the CDR3 is TGTGCCAGCAGCCAAAGGGGCGGCAATCAGCCCCAGCATTTT.

This clone was seen a single time. J is TRBJ2-5 and V is TRBV27; perhaps TRBD2 as D (7 bases). In germline, CDR1 is MNHEY, CDR2 SMNVEV (reference sequence). V was pared by 10 bases and J by 4 bases, with 25 bases between. The CDR3 has 16 residues. CDR3 coding DNA: TGTGCCAACCACCCGCGGGGGCCTCCGCAAATAGAGACCCAGTACTTC. This encodes CANHPRGPPQIETQYF.

This clone was counted a single time. The chain employs TRBV9 and TRBJ1-1; 9 bases line up with TRBD1. V gave up 4 bases and J gave up 2 bases; unmatched junction bases: 6. CDR1 is SGDLS, CDR2 YYNGEE, per germline. The CDR3 contains 15 residues. The CDR3 spells CASSPQGAYNTEAFF. In nucleotides, the CDR3 is TGTGCCAGCAGCCCACAGGGGGCATATAACACTGAAGCTTTCTTT.

This chain uses TRBV7-2 with TRBJ2-7; 7 nucleotides agree with TRBD2. The V gene's germline CDR1 is SGHTA and CDR2 FQGNSA. This CDR3 contains 13 residues. V lost 6 bases and J lost 6; bases outside the gene matches: 8. CDR3 protein: CASRMGGSSEQYF. CDR3 bases: TGTGCCAGCAGAATGGGCGGGAGTTCCGAGCAGTACTTC.

The rearrangement uses TRBV10-2 and TRBJ2-3; 10 bases fit TRBD2. CDR3 size: 15 residues. The J segment lost 4 bases and the V segment lost 6 bases, leaving 7 bases of the junction unmatched. From germline, CDR1 is WSHSY and CDR2 SAAADI. For the CDR3, the DNA is TGCGCCAGCAGCACAGCGGGGGGGCCTCCAGATACGCAGTATTTT. Translation: CASSTAGGPPDTQYF.

This chain connects TRBV6-2 or TRBV6-3 to TRBJ1-1; 9 bases line up with TRBD1. This CDR3 is built from 14 residues. Trimming took 6 bases from V and 4 from J; bases not matched to a gene: 6. Germline values: CDR1 MNHEY, CDR2 SVGEGT. The CDR3 sequence: CASSLTGGSTEAFF. CDR3 in DNA: TGTGCCAGCAGCCTGACAGGGGGAAGCACTGAAGCTTTCTTT.